The 30 T cell receptor beta chains presented below share a single source sample, sequenced in a study of blood T cell repertoires in COVID-19. Clones were sequenced by immunoSEQ multiplex PCR, and TCRdb holds only the in-frame ones, with some missing. The sample lists around 44,000 clones, approximately 90% occurring once. The sample was peripheral blood. These receptors came from a human donor in a cohort sampled during active COVID-19.

The chain combines TRBV27 with TRBJ2-3, with D possibly being TRBD1 (6 bases). CDR3 length: 16 amino acids. Germline loops: CDR1 MNHEY, CDR2 SMNVEV (reference sequence). The germline V and J ends were trimmed by 5 bases and 0 bases, with 15 bases remaining between them. The CDR3 DNA sequence: TGTGCCAGCAGTCGACGTGGGGGCCAAAGCACAGATACGCAGTATTTT. Translation: CASSRRGGQSTDTQYF.

In this sample, this clone turned up once. The rearrangement uses TRBV18 and TRBJ2-7; 7 bases fit TRBD1. From germline, CDR1 is KGHSH and CDR2 LQKENI. The CDR3 covers 13 residues. V trimming: 4 bases; J trimming: 2 bases; junction bases outside the gene matches: 2. The CDR3 coding sequence is TGTGCCAGCTCACGGGACAGAACCTACGAGCAGTACTTC. This encodes CASSRDRTYEQYF.

This clone is a singleton in its sample. The chain has TRBV7-2 and TRBJ2-7, with 7 positions matching TRBD2. The germline V gene has CDR1 SGHTA and CDR2 FQGNSA. The trim removed 3 bases at V and 3 bases at J, leaving 8 bases unmatched. This CDR3 is 15 amino acids long. The CDR3 spells CASSFPGGRHYEQYF. CDR3 nucleotides: TGTGCCAGCAGCTTTCCCGGGGGGAGGCACTACGAGCAGTACTTC.

The chain couples TRBV5-4 to TRBJ2-1; the D gene is possibly TRBD2 (6 bases). The CDR3 has 15 amino acids. Trimming stripped 2 bases from V and 7 bases from J, with 16 bases between. Germline lookup yields CDR1 SGHNT and CDR2 YYREEE (reference sequence). The CDR3 protein is CASSFSGRIGNEQFF. The DNA for the CDR3 is TGTGCCAGCAGCTTTAGTGGGAGGATTGGGAATGAGCAGTTCTTC. Full variable domain (remainder filled in from reference TRBV5-4 and TRBJ2-1): ETGVTQSPTHLIKTRGQQVTLRCSSQSGHNTVSWYQQALGQGPQFIFQYYREEENGRGNFPPRFSGLQFPNYSSELNVNALELDDSALYLCASSFSGRIGNEQFFGPGTRLTVL.

The chain has TRBV28 and TRBJ2-7, with 9 bases lining up with TRBD1. The CDR3 totals 15 residues. Germline trimming cut 3 bases from V and 1 base from J; bases unmatched to any gene: 4. Germline CDR1 reads MDHEN; CDR2 reads SYDVKM. The CDR3 loop reads CASSFLTGGSYEQYF. The CDR3 coding sequence is TGTGCCAGCAGTTTCCTGACAGGGGGATCCTACGAGCAGTACTTC.

The rearrangement links TRBV2 to TRBJ2-1, with D possibly being TRBD2 (5 bases). Per germline, CDR1 SNHLY and CDR2 FYNNEI. This CDR3 has 14 amino acids. V lost 10 bases, J lost 9 bases, and 22 bases lay in between. CDR3 DNA sequence: TGTGCCACCTACCGGGGATTTATGTGGAGTGAGCAGTTCTTC. It yields the protein CATYRGFMWSEQFF. Full variable domain (missing parts from reference TRBV2 and TRBJ2-1): EPEVTQTPSHQVTQMGQEVILRCVPISNHLYFYWYRQILGQKVEFLVSFYNNEISEKSEIFDDQFSVERPDGSNFTLKIRSTKLEDSAMYFCATYRGFMWSEQFFGPGTRLTVL.

This clone was picked up a small number of times. The chain carries TRBV7-2 and TRBJ1-2; TRBD1 matches 8 bases. The V gene end was trimmed by 7 bases and the J gene end by 7 bases; junction bases not matched to a gene: 14. This CDR3 is 15 amino acids long. CDR1 and CDR2 from the germline V gene are SGHTA and FQGNSA. CDR3 DNA: TGTGCCAGCACCTTGGAATCAGGGGGCGCCGGTGGCTACACCTTC. Translating it yields CASTLESGGAGGYTF.

J is TRBJ2-3 and V is TRBV20-1; the D is unclear. The length of the CDR3 is 11 residues. Trimming shortened V by 5 bases and J by 5 bases, and 8 bases separated the two germline ends. CDR1 and CDR2 from the germline V gene are DFQATT and SNEGSKA (reference sequence). Here the CDR3 reads CSAPTLDTQYF. CDR3 coding DNA: TGCAGTGCTCCAACTCTAGATACGCAGTATTTT.

In this sample, this clone turned up a few times. This chain connects TRBV7-9 to TRBJ1-5, with D hard to call. Trimming took off 5 bases at V and 0 bases at J, with 14 bases between the two ends. The CDR3 covers 16 residues. Germline V gives CDR1 SEHNR, CDR2 FQNEAQ (reference sequence). The CDR3 DNA is TGTGCCAGCAGCGGAAACAGTGCCTATAGCAATCAGCCCCAGCATTTT. Its translation is CASSGNSAYSNQPQHF.

CDR3 in DNA: TGTGCCAGCAGTGAAGGAGTCTCGAATGAAAAACTGTTTTTT. Encoded protein: CASSEGVSNEKLFF. This chain links TRBV6-1 with TRBJ1-4; D gene unclear. CDR3 length equals 14 residues. V gave up 1 base and J gave up 5 bases, with 8 bases separating them. Per germline, CDR1 MNHNS and CDR2 SASEGT.

The chain couples TRBV9 to TRBJ2-1, with a tentative D call TRBD1 (6 bases). Per germline, CDR1 SGDLS and CDR2 YYNGEE. The CDR3 is 14 amino acids. Trimming left V 2 bases short and J 8 bases short, with 14 bases between. Written as DNA, the CDR3 is TGTGCCAGCAGCGTGGCGGACCCAGGGGATGAGCAGTTCTTC. This encodes CASSVADPGDEQFF.

This clone was recorded only once. The chain is built from TRBV7-2 and TRBJ2-1, with a tentative D call TRBD2 (7 bases). Germline loops: CDR1 SGHTA, CDR2 FQGNSA. V was pared by 5 bases and J by 10 bases, with 15 bases between. The CDR3 totals 13 residues. The CDR3 loop is CASSTRGAGEQFF. CDR3 DNA: TGTGCCAGCAGCACCCGGGGGGCCGGGGAGCAGTTCTTC.

The chain recombines TRBV6-6 with TRBJ1-5, with 7 bases aligning to TRBD1. Germline loops: CDR1 MNHNY, CDR2 SVGAGI (reference sequence). There are 13 residues in the CDR3. Trimming took 5 bases from V and 6 from J; bases not matched to a gene: 4. CDR3 amino acids: CASSDRVGQPQHF. CDR3 sequence (DNA): TGTGCCAGCAGTGACAGGGTAGGTCAGCCCCAGCATTTT.

The chain has TRBV6-1 and TRBJ2-7, with D perhaps matching TRBD2 (6 bases). Germline V gene lookup returns CDR1 MNHNS and CDR2 SASEGT. This CDR3 has 16 amino acids. V was clipped by 3 bases and J by 4 bases, with 19 bases between them. CDR3 in DNA: TGTGCCAGCAGTGACCTCCCGGGGGTTGGGGGGTACGAGCAGTACTTC. It is translated as CASSDLPGVGGYEQYF.

The gene calls are TRBV7-9 and TRBJ2-7; 11 positions agree with TRBD1. With V trimmed by 5 bases and J by 3 bases, 3 bases remained unmatched. CDR3 length: 14 residues. Germline values: CDR1 SEHNR, CDR2 FQNEAQ (reference sequence). As DNA, the CDR3 is TGTGCCAGCAGCCGGGGGACAGGGGGCTACGAGCAGTACTTC. It specifies CASSRGTGGYEQYF.

The sample holds one count of this clone. This chain uses TRBV25-1 with TRBJ1-5; TRBD1 matches at 8 bases. V trimming: 2 bases; J trimming: 7 bases; junction bases outside the gene matches: 1. Germline lookup yields CDR1 MGHDK and CDR2 SYGVNS. The CDR3 is 13 amino acids. Here the CDR3 reads CASSEGDRQPQHF. CDR3 sequence (DNA): TGTGCCAGCAGTGAAGGGGACAGGCAGCCCCAGCATTTT.

V is TRBV5-8 and J is TRBJ1-1; D is undetermined. Germline V CDR1 and CDR2: SGHTS, YDEGEE. The CDR3 loop spans 11 amino acids. Between the trimmed V and J ends, which lost 3 bases and 3 bases, there was a span of 3 bases. CDR3 in amino acids: CASSSYTEAFF. The CDR3 nucleotides read TGTGCCAGCAGCTCCTACACTGAAGCTTTCTTT.

This chain connects TRBV4-3 to TRBJ2-7, with TRBD2 matching 14 bases. This CDR3 is built from 18 residues. The germline gives CDR1 LGHNA, CDR2 YSLEER. The V segment lost 4 bases and the J segment 0 bases; nucleotides outside the gene matches: 8. The CDR3, as DNA: TGCGCCAGCAGCCGTCGACTAGCGGGAGGGCCGGGCTCCTACGAGCAGTACTTC. Its translation is CASSRRLAGGPGSYEQYF.

The rearrangement uses TRBV28 and TRBJ1-4; 9 bases fit TRBD1. CDR1 and CDR2 from the germline V gene are MDHEN and SYDVKM. The J segment lost 7 bases and the V segment lost 3 bases, leaving 3 bases of the junction unmatched. The CDR3 covers 14 residues. DNA of the CDR3: TGTGCCAGCAGTTTCGGGACAGGGTTTGAAAAACTGTTTTTT. Translated, it gives CASSFGTGFEKLFF.

The V gene is TRBV12-3 or TRBV12-4, the J gene TRBJ1-3; the D is unclear. V was trimmed by 8 bases and J by 3 bases, leaving 11 bases between them. The CDR3 covers 13 residues. The CDR3 DNA follows: TGTGCCAGCGGGAGGATGAGTGGAAACACCATATATTTT. This gives the protein CASGRMSGNTIYF.

The rearrangement uses TRBV18 and TRBJ1-5; TRBD1 agrees at 7 bases. This CDR3 has 17 residues. The V gene's germline CDR1 is KGHSH and CDR2 LQKENI. The J segment lost 0 bases and the V segment lost 2 bases, leaving 7 bases of the junction unmatched. CDR3 in amino acids: CASSPRTGINSNQPQHF. DNA of the CDR3: TGTGCCAGCTCACCAAGGACAGGAATTAATAGCAATCAGCCCCAGCATTTT.

The rearrangement joins TRBV5-6 to TRBJ1-5; D is uncertain. This CDR3 region has 16 residues. Deletions cut 3 bases from V and 0 bases from J, with 13 bases between. Per the germline V gene, CDR1 is SGHDT and CDR2 is YYEEEE. The CDR3 reads CASSWASGHSNQPQHF. CDR3 coding DNA: TGTGCCAGCAGCTGGGCTTCCGGTCATAGCAATCAGCCCCAGCATTTT.

The CDR3 is CASSLPGGPNQPQHF. As DNA, the CDR3 is TGTGCCAGCAGCCTACCCGGGGGGCCCAATCAGCCCCAGCATTTT. This sequence joins TRBV7-8 and TRBJ1-5; possibly TRBD1 for D (6 bases). V lost 5 bases to trimming and J lost 3 bases, with 14 bases between them. The CDR3 covers 15 residues. Looked up from germline, CDR1 is SGHVS and CDR2 is FQNEAQ.

J is TRBJ2-7 and V is TRBV21-1; the D call of TRBD2 is as the table states it, not checked on the DNA. TRBV21-1 is given as a pseudogene. The CDR3 consists of 10 residues. The CDR3 DNA reads TGTGCCAGGGGAGCCTACGAGCAGTACTTC. Its protein is CARGAYEQYF.

The rearrangement joins TRBV7-2 to TRBJ2-7; D perhaps matches TRBD1 (6 bases). Trimming removed 5 bases from V and 4 bases from J, with 15 bases in between. Germline-derived CDR1 and CDR2 are SGHTA and FQGNSA. The CDR3 loop spans 14 amino acids. The CDR3 is CASSITGTSYEQYF. As DNA, the CDR3 is TGTGCCAGCAGCATCACCGGGACATCTTACGAGCAGTACTTC. The variable domain in full, completed from reference TRBV7-2 and TRBJ2-7, reads GAGVSQSPSNKVTEKGKDVELRCDPISGHTALYWYRQSLGQGLEFLIYFQGNSAPDKSGLPSDRFSAERTGGSVSTLTIQRTQQEDSAVYLCASSITGTSYEQYFGPGTRLTVT.

The rearrangement joins TRBV10-3 to TRBJ2-7; D is perhaps TRBD1 (6 bases). Germline lookup yields CDR1 ENHRY and CDR2 SYGVKD. The germline V and J ends were trimmed by 5 bases and 6 bases, with 20 bases remaining between them. The CDR3 totals 15 residues. CDR3 region: CAISSTRARGAEQYF. DNA of the CDR3: TGTGCCATCAGTTCTACCAGGGCCAGGGGCGCCGAGCAGTACTTC.

The V gene is TRBV7-2, the J gene TRBJ2-5; 8 bases map to TRBD2. The CDR3 length is 18 residues. Losses at the gene ends were 2 bases for V and 5 bases for J; bases not matched to a gene: 16. Germline V lookup: CDR1 SGHTA, CDR2 FQGNSA. CDR3 loop: CASSLRGLERGPWETQYF. DNA for the CDR3: TGTGCCAGCAGCTTAAGGGGGTTAGAGCGGGGGCCTTGGGAGACCCAGTACTTC. Filled out from reference TRBV7-2 and TRBJ2-5, the complete variable domain reads GAGVSQSPSNKVTEKGKDVELRCDPISGHTALYWYRQSLGQGLEFLIYFQGNSAPDKSGLPSDRFSAERTGGSVSTLTIQRTQQEDSAVYLCASSLRGLERGPWETQYFGPGTRLLVL.

The chain couples TRBV20-1 to TRBJ2-5; D is tentatively TRBD1 or TRBD2 (6 bases each). With 3 bases removed from V and 4 bases from J, the gap between germline ends came to 9 bases. Per the germline V gene, CDR1 is DFQATT and CDR2 is SNEGSKA (reference sequence). This CDR3 comprises 12 residues. CDR3 nucleotides: TGCAGTGCTAGTGGGGGGCGAGAGACCCAGTACTTC. Translating it yields CSASGGRETQYF.

CDR3 loop: CSVGGTRLQVQFF. Written as DNA, the CDR3 is TGCAGCGTTGGGGGGACTAGATTACAGGTGCAGTTCTTC. The chain uses TRBV29-1 and TRBJ2-1; 8 nucleotides line up with TRBD2. The CDR3 has 13 residues. With V trimmed by 4 bases and J by 12 bases, 11 bases remained unmatched. Germline CDR1 and CDR2: SQVTM and ANQGSEA.

The chain combines TRBV5-6 with TRBJ2-2; perhaps TRBD2 as D (5 bases). Trimming took off 2 bases at V and 8 bases at J, with 7 bases between the two ends. The CDR3 runs 12 residues. The V gene's germline CDR1 is SGHDT and CDR2 YYEEEE. CDR3 bases: TGTGCCAGCAGCTTCGGAGGAGGGGAGCTGTTTTTT. Protein sequence: CASSFGGGELFF.